The clone carrying this TCR beta chain was seen repeatedly, ten times or more. Its specificity is unknown. The data are from a study of CD8 T cells in ankylosing spondylitis. Study-level points and caveats: Certain motif variants had earlier appeared in reactive arthritis synovial fluid and blood. As reported, disease-linked clones showed significant enrichment in matched ankylosing spondylitis synovial fluid. A TCR beta motif of eight highly homologous variants appeared characteristic of ankylosing spondylitis blood.

V shed 1 base, J shed 0 bases, and the junction held 4 bases outside the gene matches. The CDR3 is 15 residues long. Germline assignment: CDR1 DFQATT and CDR2 SNEGSKA (reference sequence). TCRdb used MiXCR to reprocess the 5' RACE reads, holding one entry per CDR3 protein. The sample consists of 90,000 to 100,000 distinct CDR3 sequences, 7.5% to 9% of them appearing once. This receptor was taken from a male donor with ankylosing spondylitis or in good health (not recorded which). The J gene is TRBJ2-5, the V gene TRBV20-1; TRBD2 matches at 8 bases. The sample was blood, either unsorted or a sorted T cell fraction (not recorded which). The CDR3 reads CSARVLAAYQETQYF. CDR3 in DNA: TGCAGTGCTAGAGTACTAGCGGCCTACCAAGAGACCCAGTACTTC.